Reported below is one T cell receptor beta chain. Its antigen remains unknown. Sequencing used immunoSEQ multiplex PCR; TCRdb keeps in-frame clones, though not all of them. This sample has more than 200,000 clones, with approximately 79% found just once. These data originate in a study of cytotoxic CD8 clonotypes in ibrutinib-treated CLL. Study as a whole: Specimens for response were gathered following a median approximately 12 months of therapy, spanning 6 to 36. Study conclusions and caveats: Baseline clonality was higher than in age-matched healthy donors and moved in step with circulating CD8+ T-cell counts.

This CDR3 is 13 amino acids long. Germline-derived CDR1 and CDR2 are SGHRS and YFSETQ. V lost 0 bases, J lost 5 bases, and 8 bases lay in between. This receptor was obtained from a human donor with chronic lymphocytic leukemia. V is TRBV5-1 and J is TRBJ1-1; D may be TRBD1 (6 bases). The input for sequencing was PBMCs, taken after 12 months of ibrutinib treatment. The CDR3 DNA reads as TGCGCCAGCAGCTTGGTCAGGGGAACTGAAGCTTTCTTT. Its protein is CASSLVRGTEAFF.